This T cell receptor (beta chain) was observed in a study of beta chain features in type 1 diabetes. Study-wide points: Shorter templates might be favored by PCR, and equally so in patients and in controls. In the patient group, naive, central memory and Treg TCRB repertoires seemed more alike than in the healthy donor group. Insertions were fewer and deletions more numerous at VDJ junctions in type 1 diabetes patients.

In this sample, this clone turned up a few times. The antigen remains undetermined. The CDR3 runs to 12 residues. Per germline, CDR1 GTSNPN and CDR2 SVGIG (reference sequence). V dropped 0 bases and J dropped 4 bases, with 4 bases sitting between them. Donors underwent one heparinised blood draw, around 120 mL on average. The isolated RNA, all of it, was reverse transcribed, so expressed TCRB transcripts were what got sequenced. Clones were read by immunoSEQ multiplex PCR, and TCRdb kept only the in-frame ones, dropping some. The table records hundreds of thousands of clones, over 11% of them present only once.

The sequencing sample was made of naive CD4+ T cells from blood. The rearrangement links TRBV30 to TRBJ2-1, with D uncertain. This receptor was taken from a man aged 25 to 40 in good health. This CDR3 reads CAWSVMYNEQFF. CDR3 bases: TGTGCCTGGAGTGTAATGTACAATGAGCAGTTCTTC. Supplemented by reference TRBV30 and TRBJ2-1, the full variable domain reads SQTIHQWPATLVQPVGSPLSLECTVEGTSNPNLYWYRQAAGRGLQLLFYSVGIGQISSEVPQNLSASRPQDRQFILSSKKLLLSDSGFYLCAWSVMYNEQFFGPGTRLTVL.